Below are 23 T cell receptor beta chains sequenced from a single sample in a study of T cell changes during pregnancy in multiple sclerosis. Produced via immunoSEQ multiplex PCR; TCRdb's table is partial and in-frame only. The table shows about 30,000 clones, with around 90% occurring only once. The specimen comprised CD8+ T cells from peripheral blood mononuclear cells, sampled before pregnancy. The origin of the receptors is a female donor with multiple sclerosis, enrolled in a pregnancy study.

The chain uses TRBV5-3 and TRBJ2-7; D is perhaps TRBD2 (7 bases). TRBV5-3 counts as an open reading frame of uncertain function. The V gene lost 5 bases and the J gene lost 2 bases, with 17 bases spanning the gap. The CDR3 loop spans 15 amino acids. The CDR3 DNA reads TGTGCCAGAAGGCGGGAGATTGGACAGACCTACGAGCAGTACTTC. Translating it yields CARRREIGQTYEQYF.

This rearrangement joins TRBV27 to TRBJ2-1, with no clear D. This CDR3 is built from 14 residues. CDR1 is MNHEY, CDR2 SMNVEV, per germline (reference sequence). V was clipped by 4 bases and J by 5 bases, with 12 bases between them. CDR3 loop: CASSSHKLDNEQFF. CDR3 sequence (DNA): TGTGCCAGCAGTTCCCATAAGCTGGACAATGAGCAGTTCTTC.

CDR3 in DNA: TGTGCCAGCAGCCCGACTATTAGCTCCTACAATGAGCAGTTCTTC. Amino acids: CASSPTISSYNEQFF. This chain links TRBV7-7 with TRBJ2-1, with D tentatively TRBD2 (5 bases). CDR1 is SSHAT, CDR2 FNYEAQ, per germline (reference sequence). Trimming left V 5 bases short and J 0 bases short, with 11 bases between. The CDR3 is 15 residues long.

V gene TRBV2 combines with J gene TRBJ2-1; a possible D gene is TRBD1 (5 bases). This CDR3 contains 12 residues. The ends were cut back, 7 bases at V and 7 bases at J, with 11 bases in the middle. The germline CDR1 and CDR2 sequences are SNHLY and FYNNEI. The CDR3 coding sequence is TGTGCCAGCACGGGTTCAGGGAATGAGCAGTTCTTC. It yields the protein CASTGSGNEQFF.

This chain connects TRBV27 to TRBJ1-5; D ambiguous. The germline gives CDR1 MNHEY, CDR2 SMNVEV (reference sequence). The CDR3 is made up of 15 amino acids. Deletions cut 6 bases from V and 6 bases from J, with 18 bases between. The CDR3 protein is CASSPSGGKVQPQHF. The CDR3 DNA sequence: TGTGCCAGCAGCCCCTCCGGAGGGAAGGTTCAGCCCCAGCATTTT.

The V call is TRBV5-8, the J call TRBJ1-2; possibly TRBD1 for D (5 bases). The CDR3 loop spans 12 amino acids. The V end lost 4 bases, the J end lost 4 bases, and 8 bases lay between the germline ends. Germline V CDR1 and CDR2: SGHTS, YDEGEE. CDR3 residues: CASSATVYGYTF. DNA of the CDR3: TGTGCCAGCAGCGCGACAGTCTATGGCTACACCTTC. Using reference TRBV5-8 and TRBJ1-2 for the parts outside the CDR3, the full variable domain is EAGVTQSPTHLIKTRGQQATLRCSPISGHTSVYWYQQALGLGLQFLLWYDEGEERNRGNFPPRFSGRQFPNYSSELNVNALELEDSALYLCASSATVYGYTFGSGTRLTVV.

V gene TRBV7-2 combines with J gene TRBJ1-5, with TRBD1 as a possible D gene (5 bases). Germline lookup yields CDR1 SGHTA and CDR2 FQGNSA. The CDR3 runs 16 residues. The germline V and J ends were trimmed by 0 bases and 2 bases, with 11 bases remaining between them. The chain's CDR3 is CASSLARGSGNQPQHF. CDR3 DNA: TGTGCCAGCAGCTTAGCGCGGGGGTCGGGCAATCAGCCCCAGCATTTT.

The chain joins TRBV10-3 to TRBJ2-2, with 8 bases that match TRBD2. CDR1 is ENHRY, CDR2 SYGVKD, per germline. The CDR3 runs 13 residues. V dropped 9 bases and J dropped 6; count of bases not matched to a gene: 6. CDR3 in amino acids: CAIRGGASGELFF. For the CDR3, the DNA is TGTGCCATTCGGGGGGGAGCGTCCGGGGAGCTGTTTTTT.

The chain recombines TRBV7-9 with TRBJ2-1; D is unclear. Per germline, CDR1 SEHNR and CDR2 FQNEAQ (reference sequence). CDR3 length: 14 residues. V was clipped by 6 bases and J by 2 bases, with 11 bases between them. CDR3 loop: CASSRMGAYNEQFF. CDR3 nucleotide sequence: TGTGCCAGCAGTCGCATGGGCGCCTACAATGAGCAGTTCTTC.

The chain's CDR3 is CASSSRGGPNYEQYF. The CDR3 region has the DNA TGTGCCAGCAGCTCCCGCGGGGGGCCGAACTACGAGCAGTACTTC. The V gene is TRBV7-8, the J gene TRBJ2-7; 8 bases are shared with TRBD2. The CDR3 runs to 15 residues. V lost 4 bases, J lost 3 bases, and 8 bases stayed unmatched. Germline V gene data show CDR1 as SGHVS and CDR2 as FQNEAQ.

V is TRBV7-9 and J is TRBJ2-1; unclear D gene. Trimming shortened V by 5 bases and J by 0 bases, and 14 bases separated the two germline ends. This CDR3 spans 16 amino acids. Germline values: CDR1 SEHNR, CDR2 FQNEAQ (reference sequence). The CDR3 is CASSPRSASSYNEQFF. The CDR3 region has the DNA TGTGCCAGCAGCCCGAGGTCAGCAAGCTCCTACAATGAGCAGTTCTTC. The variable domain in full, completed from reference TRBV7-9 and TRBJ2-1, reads DTGVSQNPRHKITKRGQNVTFRCDPISEHNRLYWYRQTLGQGPEFLTYFQNEAQLEKSRLLSDRFSAERPKGSFSTLEIQRTEQGDSAMYLCASSPRSASSYNEQFFGPGTRLTVL.

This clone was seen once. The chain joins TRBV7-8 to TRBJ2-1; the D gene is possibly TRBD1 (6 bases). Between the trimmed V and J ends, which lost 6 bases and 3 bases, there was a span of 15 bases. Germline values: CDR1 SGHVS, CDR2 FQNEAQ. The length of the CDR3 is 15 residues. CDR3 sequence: CASSPPGTNYNEQFF. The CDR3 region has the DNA TGTGCCAGCAGTCCCCCCGGGACAAACTACAATGAGCAGTTCTTC.

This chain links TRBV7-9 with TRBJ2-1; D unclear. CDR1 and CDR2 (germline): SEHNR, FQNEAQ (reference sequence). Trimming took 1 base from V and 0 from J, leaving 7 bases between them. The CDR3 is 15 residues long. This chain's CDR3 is CASSLVSGSYNEQFF. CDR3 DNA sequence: TGTGCCAGCAGCTTAGTCTCGGGCTCCTACAATGAGCAGTTCTTC.

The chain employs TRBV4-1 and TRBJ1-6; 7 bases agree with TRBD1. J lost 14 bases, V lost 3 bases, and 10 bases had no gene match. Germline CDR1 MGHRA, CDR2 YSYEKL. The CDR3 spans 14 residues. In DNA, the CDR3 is TGCGCCAGCAGCCAGAAGACAGGGTCAAGTTCCCTCCACTTT. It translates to CASSQKTGSSSLHF.

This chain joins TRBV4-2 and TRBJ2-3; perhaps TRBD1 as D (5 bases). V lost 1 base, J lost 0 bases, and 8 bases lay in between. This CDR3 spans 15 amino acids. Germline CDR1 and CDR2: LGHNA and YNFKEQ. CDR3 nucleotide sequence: TGTGCCAGCAGCCAAGGTCAGGGCAGCACAGATACGCAGTATTTT. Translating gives CASSQGQGSTDTQYF.

The CDR3 bases are TGTGCCAGCAGTGATGAAGCGGGGGCTTCCTACGAGCAGTACTTC. Translation gives CASSDEAGASYEQYF. This sequence joins TRBV2 and TRBJ2-7, with 8 bases lining up with TRBD2. Trimming removed 3 bases from V and 1 base from J; junction bases left unmatched: 5. The CDR3 runs 15 residues. In germline, CDR1 is SNHLY, CDR2 FYNNEI.

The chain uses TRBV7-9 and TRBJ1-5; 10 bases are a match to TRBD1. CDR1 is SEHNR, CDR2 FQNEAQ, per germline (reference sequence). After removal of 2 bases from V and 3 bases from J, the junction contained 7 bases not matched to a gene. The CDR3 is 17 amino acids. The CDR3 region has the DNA TGTGCCAGCAGCTTATTCGGACAGGGGGTCATCAATCAGCCCCAGCATTTT. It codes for CASSLFGQGVINQPQHF.

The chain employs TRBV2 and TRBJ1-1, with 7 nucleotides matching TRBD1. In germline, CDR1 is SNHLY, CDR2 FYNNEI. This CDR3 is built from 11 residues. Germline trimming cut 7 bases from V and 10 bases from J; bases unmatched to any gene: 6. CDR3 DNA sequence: TGTGCCAGCATTGACCGGGACAGAGCTTTCTTT. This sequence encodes CASIDRDRAFF.

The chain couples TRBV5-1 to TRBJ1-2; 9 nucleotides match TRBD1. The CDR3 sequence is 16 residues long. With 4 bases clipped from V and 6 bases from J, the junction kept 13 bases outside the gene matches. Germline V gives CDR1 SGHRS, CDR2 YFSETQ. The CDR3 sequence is CASSPQPGQGFDGYTF. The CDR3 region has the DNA TGCGCCAGCAGCCCCCAACCGGGACAGGGATTCGATGGCTACACCTTC.

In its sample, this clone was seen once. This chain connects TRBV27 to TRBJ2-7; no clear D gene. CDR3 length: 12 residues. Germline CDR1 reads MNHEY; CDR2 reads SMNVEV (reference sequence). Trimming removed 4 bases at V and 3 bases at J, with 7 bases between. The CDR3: CASSSNYYEQYF. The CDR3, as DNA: TGTGCCAGCAGTTCAAACTACTACGAGCAGTACTTC.

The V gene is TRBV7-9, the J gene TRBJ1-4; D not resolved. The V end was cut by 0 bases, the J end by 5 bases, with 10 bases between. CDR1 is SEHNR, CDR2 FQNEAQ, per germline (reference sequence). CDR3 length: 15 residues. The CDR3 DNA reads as TGTGCCAGCAGCTTAGCATTAGGGAGAAATGAAAAACTGTTTTTT. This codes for CASSLALGRNEKLFF.

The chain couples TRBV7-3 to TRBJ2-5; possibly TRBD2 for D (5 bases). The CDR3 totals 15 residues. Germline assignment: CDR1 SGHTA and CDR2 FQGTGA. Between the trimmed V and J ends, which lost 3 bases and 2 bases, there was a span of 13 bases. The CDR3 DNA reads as TGTGCCAGCAGCTTGCGAGGGTTGGGGCAAGAGACCCAGTACTTC. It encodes CASSLRGLGQETQYF.

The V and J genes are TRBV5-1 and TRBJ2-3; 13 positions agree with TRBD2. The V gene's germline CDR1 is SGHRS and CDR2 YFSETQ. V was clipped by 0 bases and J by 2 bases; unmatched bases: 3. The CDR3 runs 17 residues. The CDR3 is CASSLVTSGRLTDTQYF. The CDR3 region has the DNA TGCGCCAGCAGCTTGGTGACTAGCGGGAGGCTCACAGATACGCAGTATTTT.